These 21 T cell receptor beta chains originate from one sample sequenced in a study of T cells in Graves' hyperthyroidism and ophthalmopathy. TCR beta CDR3 region amplification was performed from RNA transcripts. When the TCR CDR3 underwent first-round RT-PCR, the HTBI primer set was used. MiXCR, run by TCRdb on the multiplex PCR reads, gives a single entry per CDR3 protein. This table has 500,000 to 750,000 distinct CDR3 sequences, just over 45% appearing once. The specimen sequenced was peripheral blood or thyroid tissue (not recorded which). Receptors were obtained from a young woman with Graves' hyperthyroidism.

V is TRBV29-1 and J is TRBJ2-7; either TRBD1 or TRBD2 may supply D (5 bases each). From germline, CDR1 is SQVTM and CDR2 ANQGSEA. V lost 8 bases, J lost 4 bases, and 12 bases lay in between. This CDR3 has 11 residues. The CDR3 loop reads CSWGWEYEQYF. CDR3 DNA: TGCAGCTGGGGGTGGGAATACGAGCAGTACTTC.

This clonotype was detected ten times or more. CDR3 residues: CASSEAPTGGYTF. CDR3 in DNA: TGTGCCAGCAGTGAGGCTCCCACGGGTGGCTACACCTTC. This chain joins TRBV27 and TRBJ1-2, with D unclear. CDR1 and CDR2 from the germline V gene are MNHEY and SMNVEV (reference sequence). V was trimmed by 5 bases and J by 7 bases, leaving 14 bases between them. CDR3 length equals 13 residues.

This rearrangement joins TRBV12-3 or TRBV12-4 to TRBJ1-4; D is undetermined. Trimming left V 6 bases short and J 7 bases short, with 18 bases between. This CDR3 region has 15 residues. CDR3 nucleotides: TGTGCCAGCAGAGGATGGGCCGGGCTGATTGAAAAACTGTTTTTT. Residues: CASRGWAGLIEKLFF.

This clonotype was observed a few times. The chain links TRBV3-1 to TRBJ1-2; tentatively, D is TRBD1 (5 bases). V lost 0 bases and J 7 bases, leaving 12 bases between the germline ends. The germline V gene has CDR1 LGHDT and CDR2 YNNKEL (reference sequence). CDR3 size: 14 residues. The CDR3, as DNA: TGTGCCAGCAGCCAAGAGTGGGGGGGGTTTGGCTACACCTTC. As protein: CASSQEWGGFGYTF.

The rearrangement links TRBV11-3 to TRBJ2-3, with D unclear. The CDR3 spans 15 residues. CDR1 is SGHNT, CDR2 YENEEA, per germline. Trimming cost V 6 bases and J 10 bases, with 23 bases left between them. In DNA form, the CDR3 reads TGTGCCAGCAGTGATGCCCTCGTATACCCCCATCCGCAGTATTTT. This codes for CASSDALVYPHPQYF.

The rearrangement uses TRBV7-2 and TRBJ1-1, with a possible D match to TRBD1 (6 bases). Trimming removed 5 bases from V and 3 bases from J, with 22 bases in between. The CDR3 runs 17 residues. Germline assignment: CDR1 SGHTA and CDR2 FQGNSA. The CDR3 nucleotides read TGTGCCAGCAGCCTTACTAGCCGGGGGGGCGAGGACACTGAAGCTTTCTTT. Translation: CASSLTSRGGEDTEAFF.

Ten or more counts support this clonotype. The gene calls are TRBV6-5 and TRBJ1-5; no clear D gene. Germline V gene sequence: CDR1 MNHEY, CDR2 SVGAGI. CDR3 length: 13 amino acids. Deletions cut 5 bases from V and 4 bases from J, with 9 bases between. This chain's CDR3 is CASSTLLNQPQHF. The CDR3 region has the DNA TGTGCCAGCAGTACACTTTTAAATCAGCCCCAGCATTTT.

This clonotype was seen more than once but under ten times. This rearrangement joins TRBV9 to TRBJ2-1, with D hard to call. There are 17 residues in the CDR3. CDR1 and CDR2 from the germline V gene are SGDLS and YYNGEE. V gave up 1 base and J gave up 4 bases, with 18 bases separating them. CDR3 nucleotide sequence: TGTGCCAGCAGCGTAAATGTTCGGTCGTTAGGTTACAATGAGCAGTTCTTC. Amino acid sequence: CASSVNVRSLGYNEQFF.

The sample holds many counts of this clonotype. The chain recombines TRBV6-1 with TRBJ2-7; 15 bases line up with TRBD2. V trimming: 6 bases; J trimming: 1 base; junction bases outside the gene matches: 10. The CDR3 sequence is 18 residues long. In germline, CDR1 is MNHNS, CDR2 SASEGT. The CDR3 region is CASSDPGLAGGRSYEQYF. The CDR3 DNA follows: TGTGCCAGCAGCGATCCTGGACTAGCGGGAGGGAGATCCTACGAGCAGTACTTC.

The genes are TRBV20-1 and TRBJ2-7; perhaps TRBD2 as D (6 bases). Germline values: CDR1 DFQATT, CDR2 SNEGSKA (reference sequence). The CDR3 length is 13 residues. CDR3: CSTWGTGAYEQYF. Here the CDR3 DNA reads TGCAGCACTTGGGGGACGGGAGCCTACGAGCAGTACTTC.

This chain links TRBV3-1 with TRBJ2-2; tentative D call: TRBD1 (5 bases). V lost 3 bases, J lost 1 base, and 18 bases lay in between. This CDR3 spans 18 amino acids. Germline V CDR1 and CDR2: LGHDT, YNNKEL (reference sequence). The CDR3 coding sequence is TGTGCCAGCAGCCACTTCCGAAGGACAACACGGAACACCGGGGAGCTGTTTTTT. This codes for CASSHFRRTTRNTGELFF. Full variable domain (outside the CDR3, taken from reference TRBV3-1 and TRBJ2-2): DTAVSQTPKYLVTQMGNDKSIKCEQNLGHDTMYWYKQDSKKFLKIMFSYNNKELIINETVPNRFSPKSPDKAHLNLHINSLELGDSAVYFCASSHFRRTTRNTGELFFGEGSRLTVL.

This clonotype occurred many times. The V gene is TRBV6-4, the J gene TRBJ2-6; TRBD2 might be the D (6 bases). Germline V gives CDR1 MRHNA, CDR2 SNTAGT. The V and J ends lost 8 bases and 2 bases respectively, with 16 bases between them. The CDR3 sequence is 16 residues long. CDR3 in DNA: TGTGCCAGCGTGCTAGGAGGGAGGACTGGGGCCAACGTCCTGACTTTC. This translates into CASVLGGRTGANVLTF.

This chain joins TRBV29-1 and TRBJ2-5, with TRBD2 matching 14 bases. CDR1 SQVTM and CDR2 ANQGSEA come from the germline V gene. With V trimmed by 7 bases and J by 4 bases, 2 bases remained unmatched. The CDR3 contains 13 residues. The CDR3 sequence is CSGGLAGGETQYF. The CDR3 DNA sequence: TGCAGCGGAGGACTAGCGGGAGGAGAGACCCAGTACTTC.

CDR3 coding DNA: TGTGCCAGTGATCAGGGGATCGGCTATGGCTACGAGCAGTACTTC. It translates to CASDQGIGYGYEQYF. This sequence joins TRBV2 and TRBJ2-7; weak D call: TRBD1 (6 bases). The CDR3 is 15 amino acids. Germline CDR1 SNHLY, CDR2 FYNNEI. The V end was cut by 9 bases, the J end by 3 bases, with 21 bases between.

This rearrangement joins TRBV7-9 to TRBJ1-6; 9 nucleotides align to TRBD1. The germline V gene encodes CDR1 SEHNR and CDR2 FQNEAQ (reference sequence). The CDR3 is made up of 16 amino acids. Trimming at V came to 3 bases and at J to 14 bases, leaving 14 bases not matched to a gene. CDR3 DNA sequence: TGTGCCAGCAGCTTCGGTAGCGGGACAGGGAATTCGGCCCTCCACTTT. It specifies CASSFGSGTGNSALHF.

The rearrangement uses TRBV29-1 and TRBJ2-7, with TRBD2 matching over 7 bases. Trimming took 5 bases from V and 2 from J; bases not matched to a gene: 9. CDR1 is SQVTM, CDR2 ANQGSEA, per germline. The CDR3 sequence is 14 residues long. The CDR3, as DNA: TGCAGCGTTAGTGGTGGCGGGAGTCCCTACGAGCAGTACTTC. Its protein product is CSVSGGGSPYEQYF.

The rearrangement links TRBV14 to TRBJ1-4; TRBD1 is a possible D gene (6 bases). The V gene's germline CDR1 is SGHDN and CDR2 FVKESK. V was pared by 3 bases and J by 3 bases, with 11 bases between. CDR3 length equals 15 residues. The CDR3 reads CASSQGGHSNEKLFF. CDR3 bases: TGTGCCAGCAGCCAGGGGGGACACTCTAATGAAAAACTGTTTTTT.

The chain couples TRBV7-9 to TRBJ2-7; the D is unclear. Germline V CDR1 and CDR2: SEHNR, FQNEAQ (reference sequence). This CDR3 region has 16 residues. Trimming removed 5 bases at V and 1 base at J, with 18 bases between. CDR3 coding DNA: TGTGCCAGCAGCCGAATGACAACGTCTGGTTCCTACGAGCAGTACTTC. Residues: CASSRMTTSGSYEQYF. The whole variable domain, remainder taken from reference TRBV7-9 and TRBJ2-7, is DTGVSQNPRHKITKRGQNVTFRCDPISEHNRLYWYRQTLGQGPEFLTYFQNEAQLEKSRLLSDRFSAERPKGSFSTLEIQRTEQGDSAMYLCASSRMTTSGSYEQYFGPGTRLTVT.

This chain links TRBV6-2 or TRBV6-3 with TRBJ1-5; a possible D gene is TRBD1 (5 bases). Germline CDR1 reads MNHEY; CDR2 reads SVGEGT. The CDR3 loop spans 14 amino acids. V was pared by 6 bases and J by 1 base, with 10 bases between. CDR3 region: CASSTGQSNQPQHF. CDR3 coding DNA: TGTGCCAGCAGCACAGGACAAAGCAATCAGCCCCAGCATTTT.

The sample holds many counts of this clonotype. V usage is TRBV12-3 or TRBV12-4 and J usage is TRBJ1-6; no clear D gene. V lost 4 bases to trimming and J lost 10 bases, with 14 bases between them. The length of the CDR3 is 14 residues. CDR3 protein: CASSSPGRNSPLHF. The CDR3 DNA reads TGTGCCAGCAGTTCCCCCGGGAGGAACTCACCCCTCCACTTT.

This clonotype was seen ten or more times. The chain has TRBV29-1 and TRBJ2-3; 10 nucleotides line up with TRBD1. J lost 4 bases, V lost 4 bases, and 8 bases had no gene match. The CDR3 loop spans 15 amino acids. Germline V gene lookup returns CDR1 SQVTM and CDR2 ANQGSEA. CDR3 in amino acids: CSVAQGQGSADTQYF. The CDR3 nucleotides read TGCAGCGTTGCCCAGGGACAGGGGAGCGCAGATACGCAGTATTTT.